The 31 T cell receptor beta chains given below trace back to one sample, sequenced in a study of blood T cell repertoires in COVID-19. The method was immunoSEQ multiplex PCR; TCRdb's version includes in-frame clones alone and lacks a portion of them. The sample has 190,000 or so clones, approximately 81% seen once; the top ten hold 18%. The sample was PBMCs or T cells enriched from blood (not recorded which). The receptor source for this set is a man aged 35-49 years who had recovered from COVID-19.

The rearrangement uses TRBV6-5 and TRBJ2-1; 7 positions match TRBD1. The germline V gene encodes CDR1 MNHEY and CDR2 SVGAGI. Trimming removed 3 bases from V and 12 bases from J; junction bases left unmatched: 5. There are 12 residues in the CDR3. In DNA form, the CDR3 reads TGTGCCAGCAGTTATCAACAGGGGTTGCAGTTCTTC. It codes for CASSYQQGLQFF.

CDR3 sequence: CAISESGRLTNYGYTF. As DNA, the CDR3 is TGTGCCATCAGTGAGTCTGGGAGACTTACCAACTATGGCTACACCTTC. The rearrangement uses TRBV10-3 and TRBJ1-2, with no clear D. Between the trimmed V and J ends, which lost 0 bases and 2 bases, there was a span of 13 bases. The CDR3 covers 16 residues. Germline CDR1 ENHRY, CDR2 SYGVKD.

This chain connects TRBV28 to TRBJ1-2; 8 nucleotides match TRBD1. CDR1 is MDHEN, CDR2 SYDVKM, per germline. Losses at the gene ends were 6 bases for V and 8 bases for J; bases not matched to a gene: 8. The CDR3 covers 13 residues. CDR3 residues: CASRMTGDPGYTF. The CDR3 nucleotides read TGTGCCAGCAGGATGACAGGGGACCCAGGCTACACCTTC.

CDR3 nucleotide sequence: TGTGCCAGCAGCTTCCGGGCTAGCGGCAACACCGGGGAGCTGTTTTTT. Its translation: CASSFRASGNTGELFF. This chain uses TRBV5-4 with TRBJ2-2; 7 nucleotides agree with TRBD2. Germline V gene lookup returns CDR1 SGHNT and CDR2 YYREEE (reference sequence). V dropped 2 bases and J dropped 2; count of bases not matched to a gene: 6. This CDR3 contains 16 residues.

V usage is TRBV3-1 (or the pseudogene TRBV3-2) and J usage is TRBJ1-5; possibly TRBD1 for D (6 bases). Trimming stripped 0 bases from V and 4 bases from J, with 13 bases between. Germline lookup yields CDR1 LGHDT and CDR2 YNNKEL (reference sequence). The CDR3 totals 16 residues. The CDR3 region has the DNA TGTGCCAGCAGCCAAGATCTGGGCAGGGGAAATCAGCCCCAGCATTTT. Its translation: CASSQDLGRGNQPQHF.

The J gene is TRBJ2-2, the V gene TRBV28, with a weak D call TRBD2 (5 bases). V lost 1 base and J 7 bases, leaving 7 bases between the germline ends. The CDR3 sequence is 13 residues long. The V gene's germline CDR1 is MDHEN and CDR2 SYDVKM. In DNA, the CDR3 is TGTGCCAGCAGTTTATACCGGGACGGGGAGCTGTTTTTT. Translation gives CASSLYRDGELFF.

The V call is TRBV18, the J call TRBJ2-2; TRBD1 might be the D (5 bases). Trimming removed 5 bases at V and 1 base at J, with 8 bases between. The germline CDR1 and CDR2 sequences are KGHSH and LQKENI. The length of the CDR3 is 14 residues. CDR3 DNA: TGTGCCAGCTCAGACACAGGGAACACCGGGGAGCTGTTTTTT. It codes for CASSDTGNTGELFF.

In this sample, this clone turned up once. The CDR3 coding sequence is TGCGCCAGCAGCTCCGGGACAGGGGATTTTGGCTACACCTTC. Its protein is CASSSGTGDFGYTF. The chain combines TRBV5-1 with TRBJ1-2, with 10 bases lining up with TRBD1. Germline trimming cut 3 bases from V and 7 bases from J; bases unmatched to any gene: 6. Germline V gives CDR1 SGHRS, CDR2 YFSETQ. This CDR3 comprises 14 residues.

The chain is built from TRBV9 and TRBJ2-5; possible D gene TRBD2, 5 bases. V was clipped by 0 bases and J by 5 bases, with 11 bases between them. CDR1 SGDLS and CDR2 YYNGEE come from the germline V gene. The CDR3 covers 14 residues. This CDR3 is CASSVAASWETQYF. In DNA, the CDR3 is TGTGCCAGCAGCGTAGCGGCTAGCTGGGAGACCCAGTACTTC.

This clone came up a few times. The chain combines TRBV7-3 with TRBJ1-6, with 8 bases aligning to TRBD1. The junction had 7 bases not matched to a gene; V was cut back by 5 bases and J by 7 bases. This CDR3 comprises 15 residues. Germline V gene data show CDR1 as SGHTA and CDR2 as FQGTGA. The CDR3 DNA is TGTGCCAGCAGCCCTGGGACAGGCGTAAATTCACCCCTCCACTTT. Its protein is CASSPGTGVNSPLHF. The full variable domain, its missing parts supplied by reference TRBV7-3 and TRBJ1-6, is GAGVSQTPSNKVTEKGKYVELRCDPISGHTALYWYRQSLGQGPEFLIYFQGTGAADDSGLPNDRFFAVRPEGSVSTLKIQRTERGDSAVYLCASSPGTGVNSPLHFGNGTRLTVT.

The chain links TRBV7-9 to TRBJ2-3, with 16 bases aligning to TRBD2. Germline V gene lookup returns CDR1 SEHNR and CDR2 FQNEAQ (reference sequence). The CDR3 sequence is 16 residues long. The V and J ends lost 7 bases and 4 bases, in that order; junction bases with no gene match: 5. CDR3 protein: CASNPGLAGGADTQYF. CDR3 DNA: TGTGCCAGCAATCCGGGACTAGCGGGAGGGGCAGATACGCAGTATTTT. The full variable domain, rest sourced from reference TRBV7-9 and TRBJ2-3, is DTGVSQNPRHKITKRGQNVTFRCDPISEHNRLYWYRQTLGQGPEFLTYFQNEAQLEKSRLLSDRFSAERPKGSFSTLEIQRTEQGDSAMYLCASNPGLAGGADTQYFGPGTRLTVL.

The chain links TRBV21-1 to TRBJ2-7; the table assigns TRBD2, which was not confirmed against the DNA. TRBV21-1 counts as a pseudogene. This CDR3 is 14 amino acids long. The CDR3 here is CASSEGPQGGEQYF. CDR3 bases: TGTGCCAGCAGCGAAGGACCTCAGGGAGGCGAGCAGTACTTC.

This clone was seen only a few times. This chain joins TRBV28 and TRBJ2-2; D possibly corresponds to TRBD2 (5 bases). The germline V gene has CDR1 MDHEN and CDR2 SYDVKM. This CDR3 spans 15 amino acids. V shed 2 bases and J shed 0 bases, with 7 bases lying between them. CDR3: CASSLRRANTGELFF. The CDR3 nucleotides read TGTGCCAGCAGTTTAAGGCGGGCGAACACCGGGGAGCTGTTTTTT.

This rearrangement joins TRBV21-1 to TRBJ1-2. TRBV21-1 is marked as a pseudogene. This CDR3 has 12 amino acids. The DNA of the CDR3 is TGTGCCAGCAGCCTAATCCGAGGTGGCTACACCTTC. This gives the protein CASSLIRGGYTF.

The CDR3 loop reads CASTGTGVYEQYF. The CDR3 DNA follows: TGTGCCTCCACCGGGACAGGGGTCTACGAGCAGTACTTC. The chain uses TRBV6-5 and TRBJ2-7; TRBD1 agrees at 10 bases. This CDR3 has 13 residues. The junction had 7 bases not matched to a gene; V was cut back by 11 bases and J by 3 bases. Germline assignment: CDR1 MNHEY and CDR2 SVGAGI.

V and J are TRBV4-1 and TRBJ2-2, with D possibly being TRBD2 (6 bases). V lost 1 base to trimming and J lost 5 bases, with 17 bases between them. Germline CDR1 reads MGHRA; CDR2 reads YSYEKL. The CDR3 is 17 amino acids. CDR3 sequence reads: CASSQVFAGRGTGELFF. CDR3 nucleotides: TGCGCCAGCAGCCAAGTTTTCGCAGGGCGGGGAACCGGGGAGCTGTTTTTT.

The rearrangement uses TRBV10-2 and TRBJ2-7; tentatively, D is TRBD1 (6 bases). In germline, CDR1 is WSHSY, CDR2 SAAADI. Trimming pared 3 bases from V and 3 bases from J, leaving 15 bases between. The CDR3 extends over 15 amino acids. The CDR3 coding sequence is TGCGCCAGCAGTGAATTCCAGGGGACGATCTACGAGCAGTACTTC. This codes for CASSEFQGTIYEQYF.

The V and J genes are TRBV6-6 and TRBJ1-3; D call uncertain. CDR1 is MNHNY and CDR2 is SVGAGI in the germline V gene (reference sequence). V was trimmed by 4 bases and J by 0 bases, leaving 10 bases between them. The CDR3 totals 15 residues. The CDR3 coding sequence is TGTGCCAGCAGTTCCTCTTACAGCTCTGGAAACACCATATATTTT. It encodes CASSSSYSSGNTIYF.

For the CDR3, the DNA is TGTGCCAGCAGCTGGGGACAGGAGGGGAATGGCTACACCTTC. It translates to CASSWGQEGNGYTF. V usage is TRBV5-8 and J usage is TRBJ1-2, with 8 bases lining up with TRBD1. Germline values: CDR1 SGHTS, CDR2 YDEGEE. The CDR3 runs 14 residues. Trimming cost V 3 bases and J 6 bases; bases outside gene matches: 7.

V usage is TRBV6-5 and J usage is TRBJ1-5; 7 bases map to TRBD1. V gave up 8 bases and J gave up 1 base; unmatched junction bases: 5. Looked up from germline, CDR1 is MNHEY and CDR2 is SVGAGI. This CDR3 contains 14 residues. CDR3 amino acids: CASLADRSNQPQHF. As DNA, the CDR3 is TGTGCCAGCTTAGCGGACAGGAGCAATCAGCCCCAGCATTTT.

V is TRBV7-2 and J is TRBJ2-2, with 14 bases identical to TRBD2. The germline V gene encodes CDR1 SGHTA and CDR2 FQGNSA. This CDR3 is built from 15 residues. Trimming cost V 5 bases and J 6 bases; bases outside gene matches: 2. The CDR3 loop reads CASSPTSGRAGELFF. CDR3 bases: TGTGCCAGCAGCCCGACTAGCGGGAGGGCCGGGGAGCTGTTTTTT.

The chain is built from TRBV11-3 and TRBJ2-1, with a tentative D call TRBD1 (6 bases). V was trimmed by 5 bases and J by 3 bases, leaving 14 bases between them. This CDR3 spans 15 amino acids. Germline V gives CDR1 SGHNT, CDR2 YENEEA. The CDR3 DNA follows: TGTGCCAGCAGCACCAAAAGACAGGACTACAATGAGCAGTTCTTC. Encoded protein: CASSTKRQDYNEQFF.

This rearrangement joins TRBV14 to TRBJ2-3; possibly TRBD2 for D (6 bases). The germline CDR1 and CDR2 sequences are SGHDN and FVKESK. V dropped 4 bases and J dropped 1 base, with 15 bases sitting between them. This CDR3 is built from 16 residues. CDR3 sequence (DNA): TGTGCCAGCAGCCCTTTCGGGAGCGTCGGCACAGATACGCAGTATTTT. Protein product: CASSPFGSVGTDTQYF.

This clone was seen a single time. This chain connects TRBV18 to TRBJ2-7, with TRBD1 matching over 10 bases. CDR1 and CDR2 (germline): KGHSH, LQKENI. The CDR3 contains 19 residues. V lost 0 bases to trimming and J lost 1 base; unmatched junction nucleotides: 12. The CDR3 DNA sequence: TGTGCCAGCTCACCACCGGGACAGGGGCTTTGGGGAAGATCCTACGAGCAGTACTTC. This codes for CASSPPGQGLWGRSYEQYF.

V gene TRBV28 combines with J gene TRBJ2-7; weak D call: TRBD2 (5 bases). The V end lost 6 bases, the J end lost 7 bases, and 19 bases lay between the germline ends. CDR3 size: 14 residues. CDR1 is MDHEN and CDR2 is SYDVKM in the germline V gene. The CDR3 loop is CASSVARPTGEQYF. The CDR3 nucleotides read TGTGCCAGCAGCGTCGCCAGGCCTACGGGGGAGCAGTACTTC.

Only a few counts were recorded for this clone. CDR3 coding DNA: TGCGCCAGCAGTCCAGACAGGGGAGGGCAGCCCCAGCATTTT. Amino acid sequence: CASSPDRGGQPQHF. The chain recombines TRBV4-1 with TRBJ1-5, with 8 bases that match TRBD1. After removal of 6 bases from V and 7 bases from J, the junction contained 8 bases not matched to a gene. The CDR3 has 14 residues. Germline V lookup: CDR1 MGHRA, CDR2 YSYEKL.

The rearrangement links TRBV19 to TRBJ1-1, with a tentative D call TRBD1 (6 bases). This CDR3 has 16 amino acids. Germline V gene sequence: CDR1 LNHDA, CDR2 SQIVND (reference sequence). Trimming stripped 5 bases from V and 0 bases from J, with 16 bases between. The DNA for the CDR3 is TGTGCCAGTAGTTTAATACGGGGGGACATGAACACTGAAGCTTTCTTT. It codes for CASSLIRGDMNTEAFF.

The CDR3 region has the DNA TGTGCCAGCAGTTCAACCGGGACAGGGAGGGGGACCGGGGAGCTGTTTTTT. Translation: CASSSTGTGRGTGELFF. The chain couples TRBV28 to TRBJ2-2, with TRBD1 matching over 9 bases. Germline assignment: CDR1 MDHEN and CDR2 SYDVKM. V was clipped by 4 bases and J by 5 bases; unmatched bases: 11. CDR3 length equals 17 residues.

This clone was seen a few times. The chain uses TRBV5-1 and TRBJ2-7, with 13 nucleotides matching TRBD2. Germline CDR1 reads SGHRS; CDR2 reads YFSETQ. The CDR3 has 16 residues. Germline trimming cut 4 bases from V and 2 bases from J; bases unmatched to any gene: 6. CDR3 region: CASSPKLAGGTYEQYF. The CDR3 DNA sequence: TGCGCCAGCAGCCCAAAACTAGCGGGAGGGACCTACGAGCAGTACTTC.

This clone was counted once. V and J are TRBV6-9 and TRBJ1-2; the match to TRBD1 covers 8 bases. The CDR3 covers 12 residues. The V gene's germline CDR1 is MNHGY and CDR2 SVAAGI. The V segment lost 8 bases and the J segment 12 bases; nucleotides outside the gene matches: 11. CDR3 in DNA: TGTGCCAGCCTTAATTTGTGGACAGGGAACACCTTC. It is translated as CASLNLWTGNTF.

The chain uses TRBV30 and TRBJ1-2; D possibly corresponds to TRBD1 (6 bases). CDR3 length equals 14 residues. Trimming took 2 bases from V and 8 from J, leaving 18 bases between them. Germline V gives CDR1 GTSNPN, CDR2 SVGIG (reference sequence). CDR3 sequence: CAWSLGAGDGGYTF. CDR3 DNA sequence: TGTGCCTGGAGTCTCGGGGCAGGGGATGGGGGCTACACCTTC.